Each of the 5 T cell receptor beta chains below was sequenced from the same sample in a study of neoadjuvant nivolumab and ipilimumab in lung cancer. Sequencing was performed with immunoSEQ multiplex PCR; in TCRdb, only in-frame clones are kept and a portion is missing. Among approximately 26,000 clones listed, 65% to 85% were seen once. The sample here was peripheral blood, taken before neoadjuvant nivolumab, alone or with ipilimumab. The source of these receptors is an adult with non-small cell lung cancer.

The rearrangement joins TRBV11-2 to TRBJ1-1; TRBD1 aligns across 7 bases. The J segment lost 0 bases and the V segment lost 4 bases, leaving 5 bases of the junction unmatched. The germline V gene encodes CDR1 SGHAT and CDR2 FQNNGV. This CDR3 is built from 15 residues. DNA for the CDR3: TGTGCCAGCAGCTCCTCTGACAGGGTGAACACTGAAGCTTTCTTT. This gives the protein CASSSSDRVNTEAFF.

The V call is TRBV2, the J call TRBJ2-3, with D possibly being TRBD1 (6 bases). Germline loops: CDR1 SNHLY, CDR2 FYNNEI. V was clipped by 7 bases and J by 4 bases, with 6 bases between them. CDR3 size: 11 residues. CDR3 region: CASNRADTQYF. In DNA, the CDR3 is TGTGCCAGCAACAGGGCAGATACGCAGTATTTT.

The V call is TRBV5-4, the J call TRBJ1-2; perhaps TRBD1 as D (5 bases). CDR3 length equals 14 residues. Trimming shortened V by 1 base and J by 5 bases, and 12 bases separated the two germline ends. CDR1 and CDR2 from the germline V gene are SGHNT and YYREEE (reference sequence). For the CDR3, the DNA is TGTGCCAGCAGCTTGTTGATGGGGGTGTATGGCTACACCTTC. Translated: CASSLLMGVYGYTF. Full variable domain (missing parts from reference TRBV5-4 and TRBJ1-2): ETGVTQSPTHLIKTRGQQVTLRCSSQSGHNTVSWYQQALGQGPQFIFQYYREEENGRGNFPPRFSGLQFPNYSSELNVNALELDDSALYLCASSLLMGVYGYTFGSGTRLTVV.

The rearrangement links TRBV7-2 to TRBJ2-6; D not resolved. Germline V gene sequence: CDR1 SGHTA, CDR2 FQGNSA. The CDR3 extends over 15 amino acids. With 0 bases removed from V and 0 bases from J, the gap between germline ends came to 3 bases. CDR3 coding DNA: TGTGCCAGCAGCTTAGCGGTCTCTGGGGCCAACGTCCTGACTTTC. It yields the protein CASSLAVSGANVLTF.

This clone has only one observation. The chain joins TRBV4-3 to TRBJ2-1; D tentatively fits TRBD1 or TRBD2 (7 bases each). The ends were cut back, 3 bases at V and 2 bases at J, with 14 bases in the middle. The CDR3 length is 16 residues. Germline CDR1 reads LGHNA; CDR2 reads YSLEER. Here the CDR3 DNA reads TGCGCCAGCAGCCAGGGGGGGGGACAGACCTACAATGAGCAGTTCTTC. It encodes CASSQGGGQTYNEQFF.